This T cell receptor (beta chain) is drawn from a study of OX40 agonist ivuxolimab in advanced cancers. The study sampled blood at baseline, cycle 4 day 1, and cycle 7 day 1. Libraries were prepared by immunoSEQ multiplex PCR; TCRdb keeps only in-frame clonotypes and omits some of them. The sample has 7,000 to 9,500 clones, 88% seen once. The ends lost 6 bases at V and 6 bases at J; junction bases unmatched: 3. CDR1 is MDHEN and CDR2 is SYDVKM in the germline V gene. The CDR3 runs 12 residues. This sample comprised CD4+ or CD8+ T cells sorted from blood, obtained in a trial of the OX40 agonist ivuxolimab. This TCR was sampled from an adult with an advanced solid tumor such as melanoma, head and neck, liver or kidney cancer. The chain is built from TRBV28 and TRBJ2-7; 9 bases match TRBD1. In nucleotides, the CDR3 is TGTGCCAGCAGGGAGACAGGGGGCGAGCAGTACTTC. It translates to CASRETGGEQYF.